Detailed here is one T cell receptor beta chain. The data stem from a study of blood T cell repertoires in COVID-19. The overall study: Material from acute and convalescent COVID-19 was sourced from the United States, Italy and Spain. PBMCs, B-cell-depleted T cells, or T cells were the source of the cDNA or gDNA that made up the material.

V was pared by 0 bases and J by 6 bases, with 14 bases between. CDR1 is SGDLS and CDR2 is YYNGEE in the germline V gene. The CDR3 is 15 amino acids. In the authors' methods: Using reference gene primer amplification, nucleated cell counts were estimated. Profiling relied on immunoSEQ multiplex PCR, and the TCRdb table lists in-frame clones only, not all of them. V and J calls and clone size come straight from that table; D and trimming were deduced from the DNA. The sample lists approximately 55,000 clones, around 90% occurring once. This TCR came from a man between 50 and 59 years old with active COVID-19. The sample consisted of peripheral blood. V is TRBV9 and J is TRBJ2-3; tentative D call: TRBD1 (6 bases). CDR3 DNA: TGTGCCAGCAGCGTAGAGGGGGTTACTTTTGATACGCAGTATTTT. It specifies CASSVEGVTFDTQYF. The variable domain in full, completed from reference TRBV9 and TRBJ2-3, reads DSGVTQTPKHLITATGQRVTLRCSPRSGDLSVYWYQQSLDQGLQFLIQYYNGEERAKGNILERFSAQQFPDLHSELNLSSLELGDSALYFCASSVEGVTFDTQYFGPGTRLTVL.